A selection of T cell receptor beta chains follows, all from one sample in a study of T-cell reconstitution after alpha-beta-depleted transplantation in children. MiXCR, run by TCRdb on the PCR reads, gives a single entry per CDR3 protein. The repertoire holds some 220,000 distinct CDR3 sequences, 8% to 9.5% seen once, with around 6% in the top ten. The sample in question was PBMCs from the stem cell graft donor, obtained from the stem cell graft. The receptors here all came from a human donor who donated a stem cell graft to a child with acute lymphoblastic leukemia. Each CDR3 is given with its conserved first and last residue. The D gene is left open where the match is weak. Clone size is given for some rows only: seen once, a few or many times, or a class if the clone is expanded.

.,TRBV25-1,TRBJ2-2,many,TGTGCCAGCAGGCCAGGTACCGGGGAGCTGTTTTTT,CASRPGTGELFF
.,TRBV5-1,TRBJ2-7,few,TGCGCCAGCAGCTTGTCTCCCGATCCAGGGCAGTACTTC,CASSLSPDPGQYF
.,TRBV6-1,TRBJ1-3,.,TGTGCCAGCAGTGAAGCTCTAAGGGCCGTTAGTGGAAACACCATATATTTT,CASSEALRAVSGNTIYF
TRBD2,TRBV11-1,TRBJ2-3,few,TGTGCCAGCAGCCCCGGGACTAGCGGGGGGAAGGATACGCAGTATTTT,CASSPGTSGGKDTQYF
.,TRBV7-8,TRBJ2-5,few,TGTGCCAGCAGCTCCCGGTCCAAGTATGGGGAGACCCAGTACTTC,CASSSRSKYGETQYF
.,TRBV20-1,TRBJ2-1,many,TGCAGTGCTAGAGGCCGGGTAGCGGCCTACAATGAGCAGTTCTTC,CSARGRVAAYNEQFF
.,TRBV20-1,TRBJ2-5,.,TGCAGTGCTAGAGATGAGCCCCCCGCGTGGCAACAAGAGACCCAGTACTTC,CSARDEPPAWQQETQYF
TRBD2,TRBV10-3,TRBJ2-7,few,TGTGCCATAGCTAGCGGGGGGCCCTACGAGCAGTACTTC,CAIASGGPYEQYF
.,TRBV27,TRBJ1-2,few,TGTGCCAGCAGTTCAGGATTGACGGGCTACACCTTC,CASSSGLTGYTF
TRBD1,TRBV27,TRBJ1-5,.,TGTGCCAGCAGTTTACTCCCCTCAGGGGGTGGGAATCAGCCCCAGCATTTT,CASSLLPSGGGNQPQHF
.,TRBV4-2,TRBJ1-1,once,TGTGCCAGCGGCCCCCGGCGTAGCACTGAAGCTTTCTTT,CASGPRRSTEAFF
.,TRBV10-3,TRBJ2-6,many,TGTGCCATCAGGGAAATAGAGGGGGGGCCTAGGACAAGCTCTGGGGCCAACGTCCTGACTTTC,CAIREIEGGPRTSSGANVLTF
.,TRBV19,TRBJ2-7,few,TGTGCCAGTAATCAACAACGGGGAGCCTACGAGCAGTACTTC,CASNQQRGAYEQYF
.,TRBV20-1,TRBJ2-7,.,TGCAGTGCACGGACCCCTGGGGGCCTCTACGAGCAGTACTTC,CSARTPGGLYEQYF
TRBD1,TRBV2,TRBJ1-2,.,TGTGCCAGCAGTGGGGACAGGGGGTTGCGCTACACCTTC,CASSGDRGLRYTF
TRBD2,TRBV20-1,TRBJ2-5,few,TGCAGTGCTAGAGACCCCCTCACTAGCGGGGGCGAGACCCAGTACTTC,CSARDPLTSGGETQYF
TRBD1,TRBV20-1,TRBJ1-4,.,TGCAGTGCTCCCGGGACAGCTGAGGGAAAACTGTTTTTT,CSAPGTAEGKLFF
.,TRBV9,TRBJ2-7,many,TGTGCCAGCAGCGTAGTAGCCGCTTCCTACGAGCAGTACTTC,CASSVVAASYEQYF
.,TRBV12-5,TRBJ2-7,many,TGTGCTAGTCGGGGGGCGAGTATCTACGAGCAGTACTTC,CASRGASIYEQYF
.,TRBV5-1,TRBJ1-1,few,TGCGCCAGCAGCACACAATCCGGGACGGGGAACACTGAAGCTTTCTTT,CASSTQSGTGNTEAFF
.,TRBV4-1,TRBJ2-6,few,TGCGCCAGCAGCCAAGAACTACAACGATTTGGGAACGTCCTGACTTTC,CASSQELQRFGNVLTF
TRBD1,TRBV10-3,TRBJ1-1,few,TGTGCCATTCGGGGGACAGGGAAAACTGAAGCTTTCTTT,CAIRGTGKTEAFF
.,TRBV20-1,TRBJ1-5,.,TGCAGTGCTAGGCTTGGCCAGGCCAATCAGCCCCAGCATTTT,CSARLGQANQPQHF
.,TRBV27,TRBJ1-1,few,TGTGCCAGCACCAGTTGGGCGAGGGCCACTGAAGCTTTCTTT,CASTSWARATEAFF
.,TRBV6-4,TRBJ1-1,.,TGTGCCAGCAGGACGGGACTGAACACTGAAGCTTTCTTT,CASRTGLNTEAFF
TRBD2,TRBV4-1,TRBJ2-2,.,TGCGCCAGCAGCCAAGATTATGAACTAGCGGGGGATACCGGGGAGCTGTTTTTT,CASSQDYELAGDTGELFF
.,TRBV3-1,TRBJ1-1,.,TGTGCCAGCTACTTCAGGCCAGGGGCAGAGACCCACGAAGCTTTCTTT,CASYFRPGAETHEAFF
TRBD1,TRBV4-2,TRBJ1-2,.,TGTGCCAGCAGCCCAAAACAGGGGAAGGATGGCTACACCTTC,CASSPKQGKDGYTF
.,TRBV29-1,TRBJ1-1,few,TGCAGCGTTGCCCCCAGGGCAAAACTGAACACTGAAGCTTTCTTT,CSVAPRAKLNTEAFF
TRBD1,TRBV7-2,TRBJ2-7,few,TGTGCCAGCAGCTTAGGGCAGGGGGCAGCCTACGAGCAGTACTTC,CASSLGQGAAYEQYF
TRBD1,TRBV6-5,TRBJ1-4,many,TGTGCCAGCAGTTACGTAGGGACAGGGGGACGAAAACTGTTTTTT,CASSYVGTGGRKLFF
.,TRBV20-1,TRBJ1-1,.,TGCAGTGCTAGAGATGTACGGGAGCCGAACACTGAAGCTTTCTTT,CSARDVREPNTEAFF
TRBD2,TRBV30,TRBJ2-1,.,TGTGCCTGGTCGAAGGGACTAGCGGGGGGGGGCGATGAGCAGTTCTTC,CAWSKGLAGGGDEQFF
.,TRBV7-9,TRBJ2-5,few,TGTGCCAGCAGCTTGCAGCCTGGGGAGACCCAGTACTTC,CASSLQPGETQYF
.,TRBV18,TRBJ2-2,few,TGTGCCAGCTCACCGATGAATCGCAGGGAAGGGACCGGGGAGCTGTTTTTT,CASSPMNRREGTGELFF
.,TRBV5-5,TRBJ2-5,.,TGTGCCAGCAGCCCTCACAGGCGGAGAGAAGAGACCCAGTACTTC,CASSPHRRREETQYF
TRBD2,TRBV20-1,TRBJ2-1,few,TGCAGTGCTAGAGATCTAACGGCTAGCGGGGTCGTGAATGAGCAGTTCTTC,CSARDLTASGVVNEQFF
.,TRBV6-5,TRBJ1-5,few,TGTGCCAGCAGTTACTCGCGTAATAGCAATCAGCCCCAGCATTTT,CASSYSRNSNQPQHF
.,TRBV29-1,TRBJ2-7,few,TGCAGCGCTGAGGTCGGGACGGGCTACGAGCAGTACTTC,CSAEVGTGYEQYF
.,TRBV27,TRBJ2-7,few,TGTGCCACCGATCCGGGCGTAGGGTCCTACGAGCAGTACTTC,CATDPGVGSYEQYF
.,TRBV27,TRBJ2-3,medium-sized,TGTGCCAGCAGTCCCTGGGGGGAAGCTAGCACAGATACGCAGTATTTT,CASSPWGEASTDTQYF
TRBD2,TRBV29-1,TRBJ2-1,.,TGCAGCGTTGAGGTCCGAGCGGGGGGGCACAATGAGCAGTTCTTC,CSVEVRAGGHNEQFF
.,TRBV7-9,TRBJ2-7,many,TGTGCCACAGTCGTCGAATACGAGCAGTACTTC,CATVVEYEQYF
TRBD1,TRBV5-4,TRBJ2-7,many,TGTGCCAGCAGCTTGGGGGACAGAAGCCTCAACGAGCAGTACTTC,CASSLGDRSLNEQYF
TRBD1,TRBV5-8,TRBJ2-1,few,TGTGCCAGCAGCTTCCCCGGGACAGTGTACAATGAGCAGTTCTTC,CASSFPGTVYNEQFF
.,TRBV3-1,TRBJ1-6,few,TGTGCCAGCAGCCAATCTTCTTCGTGGCCCCGGGGAAGGAATTCACCCCTCCACTTT,CASSQSSSWPRGRNSPLHF
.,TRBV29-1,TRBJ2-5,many,TGCAGCGCCCGAGAAGAGACCCAGTACTTC,CSAREETQYF
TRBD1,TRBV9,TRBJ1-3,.,TGTGCCAGCAGCGAAAATACAGGGGTCTCTGGAAACACCATATATTTT,CASSENTGVSGNTIYF